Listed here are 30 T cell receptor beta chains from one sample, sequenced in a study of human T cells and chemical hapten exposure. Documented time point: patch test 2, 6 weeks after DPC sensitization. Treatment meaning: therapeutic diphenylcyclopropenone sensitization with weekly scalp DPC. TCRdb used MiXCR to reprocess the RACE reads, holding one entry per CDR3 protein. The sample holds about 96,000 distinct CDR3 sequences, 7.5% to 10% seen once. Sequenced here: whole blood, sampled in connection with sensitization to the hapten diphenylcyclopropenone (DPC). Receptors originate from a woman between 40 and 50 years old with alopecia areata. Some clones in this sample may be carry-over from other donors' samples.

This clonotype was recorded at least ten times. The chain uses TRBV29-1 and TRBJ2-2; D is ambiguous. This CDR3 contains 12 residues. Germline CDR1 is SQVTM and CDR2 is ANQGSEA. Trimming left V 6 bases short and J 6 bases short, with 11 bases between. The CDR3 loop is CSVEWVPGELFF. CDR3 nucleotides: TGCAGCGTAGAGTGGGTGCCCGGGGAGCTGTTTTTT.

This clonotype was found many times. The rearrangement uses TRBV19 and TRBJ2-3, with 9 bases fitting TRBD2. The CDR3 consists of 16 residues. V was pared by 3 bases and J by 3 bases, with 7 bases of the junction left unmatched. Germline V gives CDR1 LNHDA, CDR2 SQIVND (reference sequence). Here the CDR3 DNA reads TGTGCCAGTAGTATGATCGTAGCGGGAGATACAGATACGCAGTATTTT. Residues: CASSMIVAGDTDTQYF.

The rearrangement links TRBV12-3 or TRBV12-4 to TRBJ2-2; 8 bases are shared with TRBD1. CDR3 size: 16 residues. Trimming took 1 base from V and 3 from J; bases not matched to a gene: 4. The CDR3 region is CASSLGDRGYTGELFF. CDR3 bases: TGTGCCAGCAGTTTAGGTGACAGGGGATACACCGGGGAGCTGTTTTTT.

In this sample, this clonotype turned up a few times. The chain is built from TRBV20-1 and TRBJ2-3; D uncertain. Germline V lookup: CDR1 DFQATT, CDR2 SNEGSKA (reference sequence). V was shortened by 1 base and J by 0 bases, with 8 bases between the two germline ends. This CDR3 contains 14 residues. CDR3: CSARGPYSTDTQYF. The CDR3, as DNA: TGCAGTGCTAGAGGGCCTTACAGCACAGATACGCAGTATTTT.

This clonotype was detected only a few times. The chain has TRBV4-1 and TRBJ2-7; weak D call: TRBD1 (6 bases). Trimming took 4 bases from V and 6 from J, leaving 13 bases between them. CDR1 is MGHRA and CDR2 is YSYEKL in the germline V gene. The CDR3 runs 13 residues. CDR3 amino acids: CASSLPGAREQYF. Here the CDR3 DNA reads TGCGCCAGCAGCCTACCAGGGGCACGCGAGCAGTACTTC.

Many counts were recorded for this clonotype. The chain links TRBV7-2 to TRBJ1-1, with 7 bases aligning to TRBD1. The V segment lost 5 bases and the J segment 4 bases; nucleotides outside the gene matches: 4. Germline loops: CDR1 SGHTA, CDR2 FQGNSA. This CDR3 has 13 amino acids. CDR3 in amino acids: CASSQQGGTEAFF. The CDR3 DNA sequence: TGTGCCAGCAGCCAGCAGGGGGGCACTGAAGCTTTCTTT.

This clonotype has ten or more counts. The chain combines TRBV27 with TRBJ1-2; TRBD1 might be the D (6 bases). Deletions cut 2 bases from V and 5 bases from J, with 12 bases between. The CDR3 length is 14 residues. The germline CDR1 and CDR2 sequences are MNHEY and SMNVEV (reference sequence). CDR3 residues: CASSLRQDWYGYTF. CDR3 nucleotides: TGTGCCAGCAGTTTACGACAGGATTGGTATGGCTACACCTTC.

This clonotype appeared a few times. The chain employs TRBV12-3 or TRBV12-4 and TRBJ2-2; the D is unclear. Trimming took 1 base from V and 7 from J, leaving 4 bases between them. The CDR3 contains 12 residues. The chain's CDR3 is CASSLGFGELFF. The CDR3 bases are TGTGCCAGCAGTTTAGGGTTCGGGGAGCTGTTTTTT.

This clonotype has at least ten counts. The CDR3 here is CSARVPVYNEQFF. DNA of the CDR3: TGCAGTGCTAGAGTCCCCGTTTACAATGAGCAGTTCTTC. This chain links TRBV20-1 with TRBJ2-1; D is uncertain. Trimming stripped 1 base from V and 4 bases from J, with 8 bases between. Germline CDR1 reads DFQATT; CDR2 reads SNEGSKA (reference sequence). The CDR3 extends over 13 amino acids.

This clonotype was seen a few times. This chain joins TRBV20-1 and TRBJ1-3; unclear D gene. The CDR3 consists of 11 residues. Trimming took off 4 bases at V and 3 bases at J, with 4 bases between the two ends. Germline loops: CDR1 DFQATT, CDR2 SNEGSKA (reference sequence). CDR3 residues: CSANFGNTIYF. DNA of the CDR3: TGCAGTGCTAACTTTGGAAACACCATATATTTT.

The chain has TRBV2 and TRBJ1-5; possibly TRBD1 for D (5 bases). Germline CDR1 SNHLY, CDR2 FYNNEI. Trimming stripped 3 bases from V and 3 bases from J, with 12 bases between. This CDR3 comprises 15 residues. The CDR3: CASSDEGPSNQPQHF. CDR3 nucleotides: TGTGCCAGCAGTGATGAGGGGCCATCCAATCAGCCCCAGCATTTT.

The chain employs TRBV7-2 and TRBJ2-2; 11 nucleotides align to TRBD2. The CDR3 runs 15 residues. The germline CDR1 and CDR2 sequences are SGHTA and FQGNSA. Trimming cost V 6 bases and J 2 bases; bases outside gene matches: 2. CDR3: CASRTSGTNTGELFF. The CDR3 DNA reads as TGTGCCAGCAGGACTAGCGGGACTAACACCGGGGAGCTGTTTTTT. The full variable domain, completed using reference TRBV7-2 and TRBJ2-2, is GAGVSQSPSNKVTEKGKDVELRCDPISGHTALYWYRQSLGQGLEFLIYFQGNSAPDKSGLPSDRFSAERTGGSVSTLTIQRTQQEDSAVYLCASRTSGTNTGELFFGEGSRLTVL.

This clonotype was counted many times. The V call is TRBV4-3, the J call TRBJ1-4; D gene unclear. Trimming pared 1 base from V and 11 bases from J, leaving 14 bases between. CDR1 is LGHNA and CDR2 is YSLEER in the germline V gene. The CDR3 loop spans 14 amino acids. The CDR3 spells CASSQGGRTGKLFF. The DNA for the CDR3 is TGCGCCAGCAGCCAAGGTGGCAGGACGGGGAAACTGTTTTTT.

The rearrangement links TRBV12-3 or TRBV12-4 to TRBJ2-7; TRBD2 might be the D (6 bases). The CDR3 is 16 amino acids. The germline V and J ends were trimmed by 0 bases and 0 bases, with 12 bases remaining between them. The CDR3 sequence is CASSLAAGRSSYEQYF. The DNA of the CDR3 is TGTGCCAGCAGTTTAGCGGCAGGGAGGAGCTCCTACGAGCAGTACTTC.

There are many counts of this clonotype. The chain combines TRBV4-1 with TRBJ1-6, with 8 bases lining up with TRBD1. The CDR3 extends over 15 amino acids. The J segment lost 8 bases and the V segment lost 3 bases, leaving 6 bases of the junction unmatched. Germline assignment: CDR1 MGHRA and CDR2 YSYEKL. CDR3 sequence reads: CASSQDRVEDSPLHF. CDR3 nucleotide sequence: TGCGCCAGCAGCCAGGACAGGGTGGAAGATTCACCCCTCCACTTT.

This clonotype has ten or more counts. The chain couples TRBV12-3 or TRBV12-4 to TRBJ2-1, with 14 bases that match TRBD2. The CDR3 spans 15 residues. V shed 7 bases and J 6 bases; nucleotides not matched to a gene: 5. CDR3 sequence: CASTLGLAGGNEQFF. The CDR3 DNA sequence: TGTGCCAGCACCCTAGGACTAGCGGGAGGCAATGAGCAGTTCTTC.

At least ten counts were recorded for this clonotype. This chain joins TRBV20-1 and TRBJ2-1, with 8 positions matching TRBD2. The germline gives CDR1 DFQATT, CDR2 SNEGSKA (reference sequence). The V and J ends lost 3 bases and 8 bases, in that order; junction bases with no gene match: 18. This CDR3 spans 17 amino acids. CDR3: CSASGLAGETPPHEQFF. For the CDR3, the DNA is TGCAGTGCTAGTGGGCTAGCGGGCGAAACACCACCCCATGAGCAGTTCTTC.

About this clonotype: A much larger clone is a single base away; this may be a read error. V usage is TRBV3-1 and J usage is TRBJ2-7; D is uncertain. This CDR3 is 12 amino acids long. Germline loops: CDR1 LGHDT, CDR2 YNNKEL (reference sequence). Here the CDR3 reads CASSRGSYEQHF. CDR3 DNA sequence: TGTGCCAGCAGCCGTGGCTCCTACGAGCAGCACTTC.

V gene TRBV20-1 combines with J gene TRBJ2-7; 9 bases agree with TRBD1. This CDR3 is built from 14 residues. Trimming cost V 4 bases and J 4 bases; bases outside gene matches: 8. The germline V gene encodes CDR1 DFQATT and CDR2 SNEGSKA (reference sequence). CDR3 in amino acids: CSATRDREWYEQYF. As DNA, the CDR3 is TGCAGTGCTACGCGGGACAGGGAATGGTACGAGCAGTACTTC.

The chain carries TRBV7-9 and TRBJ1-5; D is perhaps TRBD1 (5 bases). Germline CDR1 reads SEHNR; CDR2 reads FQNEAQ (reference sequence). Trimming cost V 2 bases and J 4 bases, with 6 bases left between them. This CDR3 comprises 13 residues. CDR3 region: CASSLPGNQPQHF. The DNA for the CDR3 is TGTGCCAGCAGCTTACCAGGGAATCAGCCCCAGCATTTT.

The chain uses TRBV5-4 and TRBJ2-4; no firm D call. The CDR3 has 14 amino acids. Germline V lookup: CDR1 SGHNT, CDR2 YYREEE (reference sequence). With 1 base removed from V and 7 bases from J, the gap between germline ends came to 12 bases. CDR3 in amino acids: CASSLWSDGNIQYF. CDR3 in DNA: TGTGCCAGCAGCTTGTGGTCGGACGGCAACATTCAGTACTTC.

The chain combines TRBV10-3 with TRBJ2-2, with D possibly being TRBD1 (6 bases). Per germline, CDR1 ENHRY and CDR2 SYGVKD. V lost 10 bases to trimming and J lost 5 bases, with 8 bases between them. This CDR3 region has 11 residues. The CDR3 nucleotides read TGTGCCACTACAGGGACCGGGGAGCTGTTTTTT. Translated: CATTGTGELFF.

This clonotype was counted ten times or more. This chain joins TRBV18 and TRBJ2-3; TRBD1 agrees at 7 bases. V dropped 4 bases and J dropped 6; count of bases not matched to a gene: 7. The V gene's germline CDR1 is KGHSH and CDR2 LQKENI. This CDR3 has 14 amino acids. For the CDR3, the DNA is TGTGCCAGCTCACTACAGGGGATCGGGGATACGCAGTATTTT. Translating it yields CASSLQGIGDTQYF.

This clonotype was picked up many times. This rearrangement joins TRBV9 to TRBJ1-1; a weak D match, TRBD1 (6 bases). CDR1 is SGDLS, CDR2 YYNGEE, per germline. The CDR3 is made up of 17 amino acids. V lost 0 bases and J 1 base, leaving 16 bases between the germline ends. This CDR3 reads CASSVGPWDITNTEAFF. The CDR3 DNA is TGTGCCAGCAGCGTAGGTCCCTGGGACATCACGAACACTGAAGCTTTCTTT.

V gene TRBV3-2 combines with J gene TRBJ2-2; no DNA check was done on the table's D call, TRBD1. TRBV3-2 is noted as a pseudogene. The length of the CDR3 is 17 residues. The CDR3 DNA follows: TGTGCCAGCAGCCCAGAGTCGGGGACCGGACGTGCCGGGGAGCTGTTTTTT. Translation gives CASSPESGTGRAGELFF.

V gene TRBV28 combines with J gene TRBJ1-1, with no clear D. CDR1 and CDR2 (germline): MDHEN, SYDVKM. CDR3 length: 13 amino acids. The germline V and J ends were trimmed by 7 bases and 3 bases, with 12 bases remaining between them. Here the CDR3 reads CASTPQEDTEAFF. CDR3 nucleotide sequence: TGTGCCAGCACCCCTCAGGAGGACACTGAAGCTTTCTTT.

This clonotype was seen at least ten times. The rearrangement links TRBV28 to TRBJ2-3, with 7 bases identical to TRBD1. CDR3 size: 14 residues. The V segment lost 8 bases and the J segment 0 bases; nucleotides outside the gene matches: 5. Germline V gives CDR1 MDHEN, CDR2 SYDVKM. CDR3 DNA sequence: TGTGCCAGCCGCGGACAGGTTAGCACAGATACGCAGTATTTT. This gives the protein CASRGQVSTDTQYF.

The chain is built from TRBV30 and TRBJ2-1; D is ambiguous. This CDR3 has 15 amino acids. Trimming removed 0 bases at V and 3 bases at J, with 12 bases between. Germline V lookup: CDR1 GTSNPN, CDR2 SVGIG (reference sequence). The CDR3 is CAWSVVNLNYNEQFF. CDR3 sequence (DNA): TGTGCCTGGAGTGTAGTGAATCTAAACTACAATGAGCAGTTCTTC.

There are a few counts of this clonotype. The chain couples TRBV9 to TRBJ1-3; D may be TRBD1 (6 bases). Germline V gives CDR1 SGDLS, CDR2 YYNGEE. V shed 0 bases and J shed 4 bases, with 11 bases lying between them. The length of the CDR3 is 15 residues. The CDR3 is CASSVDQGRGNTIYF. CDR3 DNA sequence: TGTGCCAGCAGCGTAGACCAGGGGCGGGGAAACACCATATATTTT.

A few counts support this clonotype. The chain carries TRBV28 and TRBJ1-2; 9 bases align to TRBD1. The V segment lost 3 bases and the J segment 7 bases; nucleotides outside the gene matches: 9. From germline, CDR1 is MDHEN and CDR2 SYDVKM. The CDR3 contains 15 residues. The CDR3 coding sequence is TGTGCCAGCAGTTTCCGGACAGGGGCGGCCCCTGGCTACACCTTC. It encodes CASSFRTGAAPGYTF.